This T cell receptor (beta chain) appears in the sequencing data of a study of circulating tumor DNA in untreated peripheral T-cell lymphoma. Across the study: Baseline and serial on-treatment serum tracked circulating tumor DNA carrying tumor TCR clonotypes.

V was clipped by 5 bases and J by 4 bases; unmatched bases: 7. Germline assignment: CDR1 SGHAT and CDR2 FQNNGV. The CDR3 consists of 15 residues. Of note for this clone: Its antigen is currently unknown.

General study results and limits: Tumor-specific clonotypes were found in roughly 75% of patients.

Sequencing was performed with immunoSEQ multiplex PCR; in TCRdb, only in-frame clones are kept and a portion is missing. The sample has about 380 clones, approximately 77% seen once. The sequenced material came from cell-free DNA from blood serum. The V call is TRBV11-2, the J call TRBJ2-1; 8 positions match TRBD1. The receptor comes from a human donor with peripheral T-cell lymphoma. The CDR3 protein is CASSIGTGRYNEQFF. The CDR3 region has the DNA TGTGCCAGCAGCATAGGGACAGGTCGGTACAATGAGCAGTTCTTC.